This note documents a single TCR beta chain sequence. The sample comes from a study of blood T cell repertoires in COVID-19. For the study at large: Symptom resolution, clearance, or two negative PCRs marked the recovered donors of Cohort 3. Sample material is recorded as cDNA or gDNA derived from T cells, B-cell-depleted T cells, or PBMCs.

Participant age was roughly 18 to 95 years, and participants resided in around 24 US areas. In the original analysis: Using reference gene primer amplification, nucleated cell counts were estimated. The protocol was immunoSEQ multiplex PCR, while the TCRdb copy is restricted to in-frame clones and leaves out a portion. That table supplies the V and J calls and clone size; D and trimming were determined from the DNA. Of hundreds of thousands of clones listed, about nine tenths are singletons. What was sequenced was PBMCs or T cells enriched from blood (not recorded which). This clonotype was sampled from a woman aged 50 to 65 in a cohort exposed to, infected with or recovered from COVID-19 (not recorded which).

The CDR3 protein is CASSFVGSETEAFF. CDR3 nucleotide sequence: TGTGCCAGCAGCTTTGTAGGGAGCGAAACTGAAGCTTTCTTT. The chain carries TRBV5-4 and TRBJ1-1; D not certain. Germline values: CDR1 SGHNT, CDR2 YYREEE (reference sequence). Trimming took off 2 bases at V and 5 bases at J, with 13 bases between the two ends. There are 14 residues in the CDR3. Full variable domain (rest looked up from reference TRBV5-4 and TRBJ1-1): ETGVTQSPTHLIKTRGQQVTLRCSSQSGHNTVSWYQQALGQGPQFIFQYYREEENGRGNFPPRFSGLQFPNYSSELNVNALELDDSALYLCASSFVGSETEAFFGQGTRLTVV.